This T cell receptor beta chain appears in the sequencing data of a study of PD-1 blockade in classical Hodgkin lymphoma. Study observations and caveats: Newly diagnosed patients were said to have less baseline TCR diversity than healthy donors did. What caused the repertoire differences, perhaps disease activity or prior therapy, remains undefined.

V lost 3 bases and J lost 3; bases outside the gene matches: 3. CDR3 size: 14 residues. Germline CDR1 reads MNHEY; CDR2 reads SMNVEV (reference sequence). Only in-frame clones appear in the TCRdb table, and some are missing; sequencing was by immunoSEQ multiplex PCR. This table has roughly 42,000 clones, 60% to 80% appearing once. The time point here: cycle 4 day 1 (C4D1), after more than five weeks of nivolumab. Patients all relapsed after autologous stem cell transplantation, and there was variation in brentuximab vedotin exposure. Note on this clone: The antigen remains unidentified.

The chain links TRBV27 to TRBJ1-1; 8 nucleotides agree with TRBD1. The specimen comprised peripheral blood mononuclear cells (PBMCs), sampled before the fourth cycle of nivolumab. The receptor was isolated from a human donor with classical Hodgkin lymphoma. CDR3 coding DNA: TGTGCCAGCAGTTTCTTGGGACAGGACACTGAAGCTTTCTTT. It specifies CASSFLGQDTEAFF.